The sequence of this T cell receptor beta chain was determined in a study of cytomegalovirus exposure and HLA in healthy donors. Study information: For the approximately 360 genotyped donors, about 81% fell within the Caucasian-associated ancestry cluster.

The PCR ran on 60 Vbeta and 13 Jbeta primers. In the authors' workflow: A later analysis counted about 80 million unique TCR beta chains, around 10 million shared. Libraries were prepared by immunoSEQ multiplex PCR; TCRdb keeps only in-frame clonotypes and omits some of them. That table is the source of V, J and clone size, and D and trimming were worked out from the DNA. The sample includes more than 100,000 clones, over 60% of them seen just once. Concerning this clone: As yet, its antigen is unknown.

General study points: For presence/absence analyses, sequencing depth was assumed to be roughly uniform across donors. The authors considered a cluster of highly shared sequence variants likely to be a sequencing artifact.

V lost 2 bases, J lost 2 bases, and 13 bases lay in between. CDR1 is SEHNR and CDR2 is FQNEAQ in the germline V gene (reference sequence). The CDR3 is 16 amino acids. This TCR was recovered from a woman aged 25 to 39 in good health and CMV-seropositive. This chain joins TRBV7-9 and TRBJ2-1, with D possibly matching TRBD1 (6 bases). Sample: PBMCs. The CDR3 here is CASSLSGRGTYNEQFF. As DNA, the CDR3 is TGTGCCAGCAGCTTAAGTGGCAGGGGAACCTACAATGAGCAGTTCTTC. The full variable domain, in which reference TRBV7-9 and TRBJ2-1 provide the parts outside the CDR3, is DTGVSQNPRHKITKRGQNVTFRCDPISEHNRLYWYRQTLGQGPEFLTYFQNEAQLEKSRLLSDRFSAERPKGSFSTLEIQRTEQGDSAMYLCASSLSGRGTYNEQFFGPGTRLTVL.